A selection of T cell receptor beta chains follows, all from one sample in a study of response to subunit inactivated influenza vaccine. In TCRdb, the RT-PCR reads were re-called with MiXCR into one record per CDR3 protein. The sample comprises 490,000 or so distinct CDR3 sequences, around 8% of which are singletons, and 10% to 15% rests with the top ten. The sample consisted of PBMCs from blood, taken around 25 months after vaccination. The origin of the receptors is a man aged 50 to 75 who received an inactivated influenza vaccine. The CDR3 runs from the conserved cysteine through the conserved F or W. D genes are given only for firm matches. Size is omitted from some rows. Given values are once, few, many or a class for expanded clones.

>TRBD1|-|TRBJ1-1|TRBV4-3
CASSQDSNRGSTEAFF
TGCGCCAGCAGCCAAGATTCGAACAGGGGAAGCACTGAAGCTTTCTTT
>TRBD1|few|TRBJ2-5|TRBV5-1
CASSTAGGWEETQYF
TGCGCCAGCAGCACAGCAGGGGGCTGGGAGGAGACCCAGTACTTC
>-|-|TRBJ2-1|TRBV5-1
CASSLDRVTNEQFF
TGCGCCAGCAGCTTGGACAGGGTTACCAATGAGCAGTTCTTC
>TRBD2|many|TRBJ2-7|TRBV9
CASSALAGPSYEQYF
TGTGCCAGCAGCGCCCTAGCGGGTCCCTCCTACGAGCAGTACTTC
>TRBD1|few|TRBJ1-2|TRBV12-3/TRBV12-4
CASRYPPAQGGGYTF
TGTGCCAGCAGGTACCCCCCGGCCCAGGGGGGTGGCTACACCTTC
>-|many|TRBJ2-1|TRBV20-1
CSAYQRSSYNEQFF
TGCAGTGCTTATCAGCGAAGCTCCTACAATGAGCAGTTCTTC
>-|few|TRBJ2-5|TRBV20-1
CSARIGLQETQYF
TGCAGTGCCCGAATCGGATTACAAGAGACCCAGTACTTC
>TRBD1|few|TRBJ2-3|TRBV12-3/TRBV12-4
CASSSRNTGGPDTQYF
TGTGCCAGCAGTTCCCGAAACACAGGGGGCCCAGATACGCAGTATTTT
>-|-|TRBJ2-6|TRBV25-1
CASSAPFPGANVLTF
TGTGCCAGCAGTGCCCCATTCCCCGGGGCCAACGTCCTGACTTTC
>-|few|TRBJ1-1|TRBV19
CATRTFSEAFF
TGTGCCACCCGGACCTTTTCTGAAGCTTTCTTT
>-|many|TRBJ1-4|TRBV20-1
CSARDVLRSNEKLFF
TGCAGTGCTAGAGATGTACTCCGCAGCAATGAAAAACTGTTTTTT
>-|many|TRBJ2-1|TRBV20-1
CSARGRRDEQFF
TGCAGTGCTAGGGGTCGTAGGGATGAGCAGTTCTTC
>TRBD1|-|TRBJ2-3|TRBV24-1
CATSGWTGSDTQYF
TGTGCCACCAGTGGTTGGACAGGGTCGGATACGCAGTATTTT
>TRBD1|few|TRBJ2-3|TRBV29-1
CSLGQGMGTDTQYF
TGCAGCCTTGGACAGGGGATGGGCACAGATACGCAGTATTTT
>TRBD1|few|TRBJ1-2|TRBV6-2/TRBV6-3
CASTTGGGYTF
TGTGCCAGCACGACAGGGGGAGGCTACACCTTC
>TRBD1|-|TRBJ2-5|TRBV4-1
CASSQGQGLGEETQYF
TGCGCCAGCAGCCAAGGACAGGGCCTCGGGGAAGAGACCCAGTACTTC
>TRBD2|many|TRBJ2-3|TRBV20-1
CSASGTSGSTDTQYF
TGCAGTGCATCCGGGACTAGCGGTAGCACAGATACGCAGTATTTT
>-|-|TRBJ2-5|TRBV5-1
CASSSTFRETQYF
TGCGCCAGCAGCTCGACTTTCCGAGAGACCCAGTACTTC
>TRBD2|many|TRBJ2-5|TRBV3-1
CASSQGAGGALETQYF
TGTGCCAGCAGCCAAGGTGCGGGGGGCGCCCTAGAGACCCAGTACTTC
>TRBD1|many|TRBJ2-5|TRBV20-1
CSAQPRTGAQETQYF
TGCAGTGCTCAGCCACGGACAGGGGCACAAGAGACCCAGTACTTC
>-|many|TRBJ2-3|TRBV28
CASSLGALRSDTQYF
TGTGCCAGCAGTTTAGGGGCTCTTCGGTCAGATACGCAGTATTTT
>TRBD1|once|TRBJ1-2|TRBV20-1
CSAPLGGALNYGYTF
TGCAGTGCCCCATTAGGGGGCGCCCTGAACTATGGCTACACCTTC
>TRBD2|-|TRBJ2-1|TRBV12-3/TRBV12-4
CASSSPGTSGSKSYNEQFF
TGTGCCAGCAGCTCCCCCGGGACTAGCGGGAGTAAATCTTACAATGAGCAGTTCTTC
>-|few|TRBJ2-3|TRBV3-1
CASSQAVREADTQYF
TGTGCCAGCAGCCAAGCGGTCAGGGAGGCAGATACGCAGTATTTT
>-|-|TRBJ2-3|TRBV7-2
CASSLVDGRGTDTQYF
TGTGCCAGCAGCTTAGTAGACGGGAGAGGCACAGATACGCAGTATTTT
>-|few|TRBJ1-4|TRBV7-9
CASSLIGDANEKLFF
TGTGCCAGCAGCTTAATAGGGGACGCTAATGAAAAACTGTTTTTT
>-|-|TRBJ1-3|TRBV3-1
CASSQEAAGNTIYF
TGTGCCAGCAGCCAAGAGGCGGCTGGAAACACCATATATTTT
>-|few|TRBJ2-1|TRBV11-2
CASSFTRDQEFF
TGTGCCAGCAGCTTCACCCGGGACCAGGAGTTCTTC
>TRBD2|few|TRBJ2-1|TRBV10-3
CAISAGTSGRVHNEQFF
TGTGCCATCAGTGCCGGGACTAGCGGGAGGGTCCACAATGAGCAGTTCTTC
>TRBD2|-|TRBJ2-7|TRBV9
CASSAGSSGGGYEQYF
TGTGCCAGCAGCGCGGGGAGTAGCGGGGGAGGTTACGAGCAGTACTTC
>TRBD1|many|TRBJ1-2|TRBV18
CASSPIGTGYGYTF
TGTGCCAGCTCACCTATCGGGACAGGGTATGGCTACACCTTC